The rows below give T cell receptor beta chains drawn from one sample of a study of cytomegalovirus exposure and HLA in healthy donors. Sequenced by immunoSEQ multiplex PCR; TCRdb stores in-frame clones only, minus some. The sample gives 160,000 or so clones, about four fifths of which show up once; roughly 1% is in the top ten. The sample consisted of PBMCs. The receptors stem from a young man in good health and CMV-seronegative. CDR3s include the opening cysteine and the closing phenylalanine or tryptophan. A D gene is named only where the DNA matches it firmly. Not all rows give a size; the values are once, few, many and, for expanded clones, a class.

>TRBV5-4|-|TRBJ1-2|-
CASSQDSYGYTF
TGTGCCAGCAGCCAGGACTCATATGGCTACACCTTC
>TRBV9|-|TRBJ2-1|TRBD2
CASSVTSGGPYNEQFF
TGTGCCAGCAGCGTTACTAGCGGGGGCCCTTACAATGAGCAGTTCTTC
>TRBV28|-|TRBJ1-4|-
CASMSQGNNEKLFF
TGTGCCAGCATGTCACAGGGAAATAATGAAAAACTGTTTTTT
>TRBV27|-|TRBJ1-4|TRBD1
CASSSGQVEKLFF
TGTGCCAGCAGTTCGGGACAGGTTGAAAAACTGTTTTTT
>TRBV2|-|TRBJ2-3|TRBD2
CASSEIAGIVDTQYF
TGTGCCAGCAGTGAAATAGCGGGAATTGTAGATACGCAGTATTTT
>TRBV19|-|TRBJ2-2|TRBD2
CASRGLAGDPNYTGELFF
TGTGCCAGTAGAGGACTAGCGGGAGACCCCAACTACACCGGGGAGCTGTTTTTT
>TRBV19|-|TRBJ2-5|TRBD2
CASSPAGGPETQYF
TGTGCCAGTAGTCCCGCGGGGGGGCCAGAGACCCAGTACTTC
>TRBV29-1|-|TRBJ2-5|-
CSVADIQETQYF
TGCAGCGTTGCAGATATTCAAGAGACCCAGTACTTC
>TRBV5-4|once|TRBJ2-3|TRBD1
CASRVGGYGTDTQYF
TGTGCCAGCAGGGTAGGGGGCTATGGCACAGATACGCAGTATTTT
>TRBV29-1|-|TRBJ2-1|TRBD1
CSVDGTGYNEQFF
TGCAGCGTTGATGGGACAGGATACAATGAGCAGTTCTTC
>TRBV19|-|TRBJ2-3|-
CASSIPGGPDTQYF
TGTGCCAGTAGTATACCCGGGGGACCAGATACGCAGTATTTT
>TRBV1|-|TRBJ2-7|-
CTSTIGLGGFNEQYF
TGCACCAGCACCATAGGATTGGGGGGTTTCAACGAGCAGTACTTC
>TRBV6-5|-|TRBJ1-2|-
CASSSQGTYGAYTF
TGTGCCAGCAGTTCACAAGGGACATACGGAGCCTACACCTTC
>TRBV7-9|-|TRBJ1-3|-
CASSPDPRGSGNTIYF
TGTGCCAGCAGCCCCGATCCCAGGGGCTCTGGAAACACCATATATTTT
>TRBV19|-|TRBJ2-3|-
CASSLNMDTADTQYF
TGTGCCAGTAGTCTTAACATGGACACGGCAGATACGCAGTATTTT
>TRBV5-6|-|TRBJ2-7|-
CASSLGVFNEQYF
TGTGCCAGCAGCTTGGGTGTATTTAACGAGCAGTACTTC
>TRBV5-1|few|TRBJ2-7|-
CASSPMYGDEQYF
TGCGCCAGCAGCCCAATGTACGGGGACGAGCAGTACTTC
>TRBV7-2|-|TRBJ1-5|-
CASSPRSRDNPGNQPQHF
TGTGCCAGCAGCCCTAGAAGCCGGGACAACCCCGGGAATCAGCCCCAGCATTTT
>TRBV5-1|once|TRBJ1-1|-
CASSLAIRNTEAFF
TGCGCCAGCAGCTTGGCCATCAGGAACACTGAAGCTTTCTTT
>TRBV5-4|-|TRBJ2-2|TRBD2
CASSRLAGNTGELFF
TGTGCCAGCAGCCGACTAGCGGGCAACACCGGGGAGCTGTTTTTT
>TRBV14|-|TRBJ2-1|TRBD1
CASSHRTGTVYNEQFF
TGTGCCAGCAGCCACCGAACCGGGACAGTCTACAATGAGCAGTTCTTC
>TRBV19|-|TRBJ2-1|-
CASSLAVTSYNEQFF
TGTGCCAGTAGTTTGGCGGTAACCTCCTACAATGAGCAGTTCTTC
>TRBV29-1|-|TRBJ2-1|-
CSVVLVVTYNEQFF
TGCAGCGTTGTTCTAGTTGTAACCTACAATGAGCAGTTCTTC
>TRBV5-1|few|TRBJ1-2|-
CASGLEGNYGYTF
TGCGCCAGCGGTCTTGAGGGTAACTATGGCTACACCTTC
>TRBV6-1|few|TRBJ1-6|-
CASRPTPGLGSPLHF
TGTGCCAGCAGGCCAACCCCGGGACTTGGCTCACCCCTCCACTTT
>TRBV18|-|TRBJ2-4|TRBD1
CASSPGTGSLAAKNIQYF
TGTGCCAGCTCACCAGGGACAGGGTCTTTAGCAGCCAAAAACATTCAGTACTTC
>TRBV30|-|TRBJ2-6|-
CAWSVLGGRGSSGANVLTF
TGTGCCTGGAGTGTACTCGGGGGCAGGGGGTCGTCGGGGGCCAACGTCCTGACTTTC
>TRBV5-6|-|TRBJ2-1|TRBD2
CASSTGLAGSYNEQFF
TGTGCCAGCAGCACGGGACTAGCGGGTTCCTACAATGAGCAGTTCTTC
>TRBV18|-|TRBJ2-4|TRBD1
CASSPLTRRQGAGAKNIQYF
TGTGCCAGCTCCCCTCTAACCCGAAGACAGGGGGCTGGGGCCAAAAACATTCAGTACTTC
>TRBV6-1|many|TRBJ2-3|TRBD2
CASSISSGSTDTQYF
TGTGCCAGCAGTATATCTAGCGGGAGCACAGATACGCAGTATTTT
>TRBV5-4|-|TRBJ2-2|TRBD1
CASSFRTGGVTGELFF
TGTGCCAGCAGCTTTCGGACAGGGGGCGTCACCGGGGAGCTGTTTTTT
>TRBV5-1|-|TRBJ2-1|TRBD1
CASSLSPGGVGNEQFF
TGCGCCAGCAGCTTGTCCCCAGGGGGCGTTGGGAATGAGCAGTTCTTC
>TRBV27|-|TRBJ2-7|-
CASSAFGMAGYYEQYF
TGTGCCAGCAGTGCTTTCGGTATGGCAGGCTACTACGAGCAGTACTTC